This T cell receptor beta chain was identified during a study of shared clonotypes between healthy human individuals. Broader study findings: Across subsets, estimated richness was generally greater for naive than for memory populations.

Germline-derived CDR1 and CDR2 are SEHNR and FQNEAQ (reference sequence). The CDR3 runs to 17 residues. V gave up 5 bases and J gave up 4 bases, with 22 bases separating them. The table came from immunoSEQ multiplex PCR; TCRdb's copy has only in-frame clones and leaves some out. Here the sample spans roughly 2 million clones, 85% to 95% being singletons. As for this clone: Its target is unknown.

The rearrangement links TRBV7-9 to TRBJ2-3, with D possibly matching TRBD2 (5 bases). The TCR originated in a man between 18 and 29 years old in good health. The sequencing sample was made of naive CD4+ T cells sorted from blood. Subset specified: CD45RA+ positively selected. The CDR3 spells CASSHRLGVVASDTQYF. CDR3 DNA: TGTGCCAGCAGCCACCGGTTGGGAGTAGTCGCGTCAGATACGCAGTATTTT. Based on the CDR3 plus reference TRBV7-9 and TRBJ2-3, the full variable domain is DTGVSQNPRHKITKRGQNVTFRCDPISEHNRLYWYRQTLGQGPEFLTYFQNEAQLEKSRLLSDRFSAERPKGSFSTLEIQRTEQGDSAMYLCASSHRLGVVASDTQYFGPGTRLTVL.